Sequencing of this TCR beta chain was carried out in a study of T cell responses to AZD1222 COVID-19 vaccine. Germline-derived CDR1 and CDR2 are MNHNY and SVGAGI (reference sequence). V lost 6 bases and J 9 bases, leaving 12 bases between the germline ends. This CDR3 region has 13 residues. For this clone: Its antigen is still unknown.

Study-wide findings and caveats: Only five to seven individuals given AZD1222 were seropositive at baseline. Nearly half of spike-specific TCRs reportedly target variant regions that are unmutated in the B.1.351 and B.1.1.7 variants.

TCRdb's copy holds only in-frame clones and misses some; the assay was immunoSEQ multiplex PCR. The data contain approximately 67,000 clones, 89% of them singletons. Sequenced here: peripheral blood, sampled 28 days after the second AZD1222 dose. This chain connects TRBV6-6 to TRBJ1-6; no firm D call. The origin of this receptor is an adult who received the AZD1222 COVID-19 vaccine. CDR3 bases: TGTGCCAGCAGCCCACTCGGGCTTTCACCCCTCCACTTT. Protein sequence: CASSPLGLSPLHF.